A selection of T cell receptor beta chains follows, all from one sample in a study of OX40 agonist ivuxolimab in advanced cancers. Profiled with immunoSEQ multiplex PCR; TCRdb holds only in-frame clones, not every one. The sample has approximately 69,000 clones, roughly 84% seen once; the top ten hold 0.9% to 1.4%. Material: CD4+ or CD8+ T cells sorted from blood, obtained in a trial of the OX40 agonist ivuxolimab. The receptors shown here come from an adult with an advanced solid tumor such as melanoma, head and neck, liver or kidney cancer. The CDR3 runs from the conserved cysteine through the conserved F or W. A D gene is named only where the DNA matches it firmly. Some rows mark clone size as missing; the rest say once, few, many or name a class of expanded clone.

clone_size j_call v_call d_call cdr3_nt cdr3_aa
. TRBJ1-2 TRBV5-1 . TGCGCCAGCAGCTTGGGACGGCCCTATGGCTACACCTTC CASSLGRPYGYTF
. TRBJ2-3 TRBV6-6 TRBD2 TGTGCCAGCATGACTAGCGGGAAAGATACGCAGTATTTT CASMTSGKDTQYF
. TRBJ1-2 TRBV18 . TGTGCCAGCTCACCACAAGGCGAAGGGACTAACTATGGCTACACCTTC CASSPQGEGTNYGYTF
. TRBJ1-3 TRBV28 . TGTGCCAGCAGTCTACCTAGAACAGGGACTGGAAACACCATATATTTT CASSLPRTGTGNTIYF
. TRBJ2-2 TRBV5-1 TRBD2 TGCGCCAGCAGCTTGGTACTAGCGGGGAACACCGGGGAGCTGTTTTTT CASSLVLAGNTGELFF
. TRBJ2-2 TRBV2 TRBD2 TGTGCCAGCAGTGAAGGTGTTAGCGGGGGGGGATCCCTCGGGGAGCTGTTTTTT CASSEGVSGGGSLGELFF
. TRBJ2-7 TRBV28 TRBD2 TGTGCCACGTGGACTAGCGGCTACGAGCAGTACTTC CATWTSGYEQYF
. TRBJ1-2 TRBV20-1 . TGCAGTGCTAGAGTGAGGTATGGCTACACCTTC CSARVRYGYTF
. TRBJ1-4 TRBV11-1 . TGTGCCAGCAGCCCCGGATACAGCGGTGAAAAACTGTTTTTT CASSPGYSGEKLFF
. TRBJ1-5 TRBV2 TRBD1 TGTGCCAGCAGCGGACAGGGAGGCAATCAGCCCCAGCATTTT CASSGQGGNQPQHF
. TRBJ1-2 TRBV2 TRBD1 TGTGCCAGCAACAAACCGGGACAGGGGTTCTATGGCTACACCTTC CASNKPGQGFYGYTF
. TRBJ1-2 TRBV4-3 TRBD1 TGCGCCAGCAGCCAAGTAGGGGACAGGGGATATGGCTACACCTTC CASSQVGDRGYGYTF
. TRBJ2-5 TRBV5-5 . TGTGCCAGCAGCTTAATGGGGCAAGAGACCCAGTACTTC CASSLMGQETQYF
. TRBJ1-5 TRBV6-5 . TGTGCCAGCAGTTACGGCGATCAGCCCCAGCATTTT CASSYGDQPQHF
. TRBJ2-5 TRBV7-9 . TGTGCCAGCAGCTTCGGGGCCGAAGAGACCCAGTACTTC CASSFGAEETQYF
. TRBJ2-2 TRBV19 . TGTGCCAGTACCATTGGAGGGGCCACCGGGGAGCTGTTTTTT CASTIGGATGELFF
. TRBJ2-3 TRBV10-1 . TGCGCCAGCAGTGACAGCACAGATACGCAGTATTTT CASSDSTDTQYF
. TRBJ2-6 TRBV5-6 . TGTGCCAGCAGCTTAGGGGGGCCTAGGCCTGGGGCCAACGTCCTGACTTTC CASSLGGPRPGANVLTF
. TRBJ2-6 TRBV7-9 . TGTGCCAGCAGCCCCGTGGGAGGCGGGGCCAACGTCCTGACTTTC CASSPVGGGANVLTF
. TRBJ2-3 TRBV20-1 . TGCAGTGCTTTAGCGTACGATACGCAGTATTTT CSALAYDTQYF
once TRBJ2-1 TRBV7-2 . TGTGCCAGCAGCTTAGCGACGGGTGTAAATGAGCAGTTCTTC CASSLATGVNEQFF
. TRBJ1-5 TRBV29-1 . TGCAGCGTTGGTCAATTGAATCAGCCCCAGCATTTT CSVGQLNQPQHF
. TRBJ1-1 TRBV6-1 . TGTGCCAGCAGCATAGACGGGGGCACTGAAGCTTTCTTT CASSIDGGTEAFF
. TRBJ1-2 TRBV5-1 TRBD1 TGCGCCAGCAGCCCGGGACAGTTGGGAGATGGCTACACCTTC CASSPGQLGDGYTF
once TRBJ2-6 TRBV6-1 TRBD1 TGTGCCAGCAGATGGACAGGGGTACCCAACGTCCTGACTTTC CASRWTGVPNVLTF
. TRBJ1-5 TRBV7-8 . TGTGCCAGCAGCTTAGGAGTTGGCAATCAGCCCCAGCATTTT CASSLGVGNQPQHF
once TRBJ2-2 TRBV5-1 . TGCGCCAGCAGCTTTAGTGGGAACACCGGGGAGCTGTTTTTT CASSFSGNTGELFF
. TRBJ1-2 TRBV2 . TGTGCCAGCAGTGAAAGTGCACTCTATGGCTACACCTTC CASSESALYGYTF
. TRBJ2-5 TRBV27 TRBD1 TGTGCCAGCACGCCATTTCCCGGGACAGGGGAGGAGACCCAGTACTTC CASTPFPGTGEETQYF
. TRBJ2-7 TRBV11-2 TRBD1 TGTGCCAGCAGCCCCTTGGGACAGGGGGGGGAGCAGTACTTC CASSPLGQGGEQYF
. TRBJ2-5 TRBV11-2 . TGTGCCAGCAGCTTAAGAATCGGGGACCAAGAGACCCAGTACTTC CASSLRIGDQETQYF
. TRBJ1-1 TRBV18 TRBD1 TGTGCCAGCTCAATGCAGGGGGCTAACACTGAAGCTTTCTTT CASSMQGANTEAFF
. TRBJ2-2 TRBV6-6 TRBD1 TGTGCCAGCAGTTACGGGACAGGGTTCTGGGGGGAGCTGTTTTTT CASSYGTGFWGELFF
. TRBJ1-2 TRBV7-9 . TGTGCCAGCAGCTTAGGTGCATCTTCAGCCTATGGCTACACCTTC CASSLGASSAYGYTF
. TRBJ2-1 TRBV2 . TGTGCCAGCAGTGGGGTGTCAGGGAACGAGCAGTTCTTC CASSGVSGNEQFF
. TRBJ1-2 TRBV28 . TGTGCCAGCAGTTCCCCCTCGGGGCAGGGGATCAACTATGGCTACACCTTC CASSSPSGQGINYGYTF
. TRBJ2-7 TRBV28 TRBD2 TGTGCCAGCAGTTTATACTCTAGCGGGGCCTACGAGCAGTACTTC CASSLYSSGAYEQYF
. TRBJ2-1 TRBV4-2 . TGTGCCAGCAGCCAAGATCGGAATTACAATGAGCAGTTCTTC CASSQDRNYNEQFF
. TRBJ1-5 TRBV10-3 . TGTGCCATCAGTGAGTCGGGGATGGGCAGTCAGCCCCAGCATTTT CAISESGMGSQPQHF
. TRBJ1-5 TRBV7-2 . TGTGCCAGCAGTTCACAGGGTTTCGACAATCAGCCCCAGCATTTT CASSSQGFDNQPQHF
. TRBJ1-5 TRBV7-9 TRBD1 TGTGCCAGCAGTCGCGGGACAGGAAATCAGCCCCAGCATTTT CASSRGTGNQPQHF
once TRBJ1-1 TRBV5-6 . TGTGCCAGCAGCTTGGAGCATTTGAACACTGAAGCTTTCTTT CASSLEHLNTEAFF
once TRBJ1-2 TRBV5-4 . TGTGCCAGCAGCTTGGACCCCAGGGGAGCTAACTATGGCTACACCTTC CASSLDPRGANYGYTF
. TRBJ2-1 TRBV27 TRBD1 TGTGCCAGCAGTTTAGCGAGGACAGGGTTCCTCAGCTCCTACAATGAGCAGTTCTTC CASSLARTGFLSSYNEQFF